Listed below are T cell receptor beta chains from one sample, sequenced in a study of response to subunit inactivated influenza vaccine. Each CDR3 protein is one row after TCRdb ran MiXCR on the RT-PCR reads. The sample contains some 500,000 distinct CDR3 sequences, approximately 15% of which appear only once. This material consisted of CD4+ T cells sorted from PBMCs, taken less than 30 months after vaccination. These receptors were collected from a man aged 50 to 69 who received an inactivated influenza vaccine. The CDR3 runs from the conserved cysteine through the conserved F or W. The D gene is left open where the match is weak. Only part of the rows carry a size: once, few, many, or a class if the clone is expanded.

j_call | clone_size | v_call | d_call | cdr3_aa | cdr3_nt
TRBJ2-4 | many | TRBV7-9 | . | CASSLVVENIQYF | TGTGCCAGCAGCTTAGTTGTGGAAAACATTCAGTACTTC
TRBJ2-7 | few | TRBV4-3 | . | CASSQVARAAEQYF | TGCGCCAGCAGCCAAGTGGCTCGAGCTGCCGAGCAGTACTTC
TRBJ1-1 | . | TRBV10-3 | . | CAINHPERGPAAFF | TGTGCCATCAATCATCCCGAGCGGGGCCCGGCAGCTTTCTTT
TRBJ2-1 | few | TRBV15 | TRBD2 | CATSRAGLAVSSYNEQFF | TGTGCCACCAGCAGGGCGGGACTAGCGGTAAGCTCCTACAATGAGCAGTTCTTC
TRBJ1-1 | many | TRBV5-1 | . | CASSRGQYTEAFF | TGCGCCAGCAGTCGGGGGCAGTACACTGAAGCTTTCTTT
TRBJ2-3 | once | TRBV18 | TRBD1 | CASSPTGYAIITDTQYF | TGTGCCAGCTCACCGACAGGGTACGCAATTATCACAGATACGCAGTATTTT
TRBJ1-5 | . | TRBV12-3/TRBV12-4 | . | CASSFDGEQPQHF | TGTGCCAGCAGTTTTGACGGAGAACAGCCCCAGCATTTT
TRBJ2-1 | few | TRBV6-2/TRBV6-3 | TRBD2 | CASSYAGADEQFF | TGTGCCAGCAGTTACGCGGGAGCGGATGAGCAGTTCTTC
TRBJ2-3 | few | TRBV5-1 | . | CASSLVQGSTDTQYF | TGCGCCAGCAGCTTGGTGCAGGGTAGCACAGATACGCAGTATTTT
TRBJ2-7 | . | TRBV9 | TRBD2 | CASSVGPAREGYEQYF | TGTGCCAGCAGCGTAGGCCCGGCGCGGGAGGGCTACGAGCAGTACTTC
TRBJ2-1 | few | TRBV6-2/TRBV6-3 | . | CASSYAGHSYNEQFF | TGTGCCAGCAGTTATGCGGGTCACTCCTACAATGAGCAGTTCTTC
TRBJ2-5 | . | TRBV20-1 | . | CSASNRDTWYQETQYF | TGCAGTGCTAGCAACCGGGACACTTGGTACCAAGAGACCCAGTACTTC
TRBJ2-7 | . | TRBV6-2/TRBV6-3 | . | CASSYSSGRVTEQYF | TGTGCCAGCAGTTACTCTTCGGGACGGGTTACCGAGCAGTACTTC
TRBJ2-3 | once | TRBV20-1 | TRBD2 | CSARGTRVPDTQYF | TGCAGTGCTAGGGGGACTAGGGTCCCAGATACGCAGTATTTT
TRBJ2-7 | few | TRBV27 | TRBD1 | CASRSGTGGSYEQYF | TGTGCCAGCAGGTCCGGGACAGGGGGATCCTACGAGCAGTACTTC
TRBJ2-5 | . | TRBV3-1 | TRBD2 | CASSVTSGGRGTQYF | TGTGCCAGCAGCGTTACTAGCGGGGGGCGGGGGACCCAGTACTTC
TRBJ2-4 | few | TRBV6-2/TRBV6-3 | TRBD1 | CASSIEGALAKNIQYF | TGTGCCAGCAGCATCGAGGGGGCATTAGCCAAAAACATTCAGTACTTC
TRBJ2-3 | few | TRBV10-3 | TRBD2 | CAIKASGTPTDTQYF | TGTGCCATCAAGGCCAGCGGGACCCCCACAGATACGCAGTATTTT
TRBJ2-3 | . | TRBV15 | . | CATSPPGRGRPDTQYF | TGTGCCACCAGCCCCCCCGGGAGGGGGCGCCCAGATACGCAGTATTTT
TRBJ1-1 | few | TRBV29-1 | . | CSVAAQGNTEAFF | TGCAGCGTTGCAGCACAGGGGAACACTGAAGCTTTCTTT
TRBJ1-2 | . | TRBV19 | . | CASTGRAYGYTF | TGTGCCAGTACCGGCAGGGCATATGGCTACACCTTC
TRBJ2-1 | . | TRBV28 | . | CASRDPNPGVNEQFF | TGTGCCAGCAGGGACCCTAATCCAGGGGTCAATGAGCAGTTCTTC
TRBJ1-1 | . | TRBV20-1 | . | CSARGQGPPLEAFF | TGCAGTGCTAGGGGGCAGGGGCCCCCTTTGGAAGCTTTCTTT
TRBJ2-5 | . | TRBV15 | . | CATSTGPGETQYF | TGTGCCACCAGCACTGGCCCTGGGGAGACCCAGTACTTC
TRBJ2-2 | few | TRBV20-1 | TRBD2 | CSARLAGGTGELFF | TGCAGTGCTCGACTAGCGGGAGGGACCGGGGAGCTGTTTTTT
TRBJ2-7 | . | TRBV12-3/TRBV12-4 | . | CASSLGGSGSAYEQYF | TGTGCCAGCAGTTTAGGGGGATCGGGGTCGGCCTACGAGCAGTACTTC
TRBJ1-5 | . | TRBV12-3/TRBV12-4 | . | CASSRAVGNQPQHF | TGTGCCAGCTCGAGAGCCGTTGGGAATCAGCCCCAGCATTTT
TRBJ2-3 | few | TRBV20-1 | . | CSASIGGSDTQYF | TGCAGTGCTAGTATTGGGGGATCAGATACGCAGTATTTT
TRBJ1-5 | . | TRBV2 | . | CASSEALRRAQHF | TGTGCCAGCAGTGAAGCGCTGAGGAGGGCCCAGCATTTT
TRBJ1-5 | . | TRBV6-1 | . | CASRSRVSQPQHF | TGTGCCAGCAGGTCAAGGGTATCCCAGCCCCAGCATTTT
TRBJ2-1 | many | TRBV20-1 | TRBD2 | CSAQSGRGEQFF | TGCAGTGCTCAAAGCGGGAGGGGTGAGCAGTTCTTC
TRBJ2-5 | few | TRBV10-3 | TRBD1 | CAISDPTGVSQETQYF | TGTGCCATCAGCGATCCGACAGGGGTGTCCCAAGAGACCCAGTACTTC
TRBJ1-3 | . | TRBV9 | . | CASSAGHGNTIYF | TGTGCCAGCAGCGCAGGGCACGGAAACACCATATATTTT
TRBJ2-3 | few | TRBV6-1 | . | CASSPLMRGTDTQYF | TGTGCCAGCAGCCCCTTGATGCGGGGCACAGATACGCAGTATTTT
TRBJ2-1 | . | TRBV30 | TRBD2 | CAWTRTSGNYNEQFF | TGTGCCTGGACTAGGACTAGCGGGAACTACAATGAGCAGTTCTTC
TRBJ2-1 | . | TRBV20-1 | TRBD2 | CCASRLSGRGGNEQFF | TGCTGTGCGTCGAGGTTGAGCGGGAGAGGCGGCAATGAGCAGTTCTTC
TRBJ2-7 | few | TRBV29-1 | TRBD1 | CSVEELRDRGSYEQYF | TGCAGCGTTGAAGAACTACGGGACAGGGGTTCCTACGAGCAGTACTTC
TRBJ1-1 | . | TRBV14 | . | CASSQEREAFF | TGTGCCAGCAGCCAAGAACGTGAAGCTTTCTTT
TRBJ2-7 | . | TRBV20-1 | TRBD1 | CSAPGTGGYEQYF | TGCAGTGCTCCCGGGACAGGGGGCTACGAGCAGTACTTC
TRBJ2-1 | many | TRBV29-1 | . | CSGSVGEQFF | TGCAGCGGTAGCGTTGGTGAGCAGTTCTTC
TRBJ2-2 | . | TRBV5-1 | . | CASSPRQENTGELFF | TGCGCCAGCAGCCCTCGACAGGAGAACACCGGGGAGCTGTTTTTT